Listed below are T cell receptor beta chains from one sample, sequenced in a study of Ad26.COV2.S vaccination and SARS-CoV-2 variants. Only in-frame clones appear in the TCRdb table, and some are missing; sequencing was by immunoSEQ multiplex PCR. The data hold about 350,000 clones, with more than 85% observed a single time. Sequencing used peripheral blood, obtained in a trial of Ad26.COV2.S vaccine versus placebo. These receptors were collected from a person aged 18-60 years who received the Ad26.COV2.S COVID-19 vaccine or a placebo. Both conserved end residues are part of each CDR3. D genes are given only for firm matches. Clone size appears in some rows only: once, few, many, or a class for an expanded clone.

V gene	clone size	J gene	D gene	CDR3 DNA	CDR3 protein
TRBV21-1	.	TRBJ2-5	.	TGTGCCAGCAGCAGGGGGGAGACCCAGTACTTC	CASSRGETQYF
TRBV10-3	.	TRBJ1-1	.	TGTGCCATCAGCTCGGGACTGAACACTGAAGCTTTCTTT	CAISSGLNTEAFF
TRBV7-2	.	TRBJ2-7	.	TGTGCCAGCAGCCAGAATCAGGGTAACGAGCAGTACTTC	CASSQNQGNEQYF
TRBV10-2	.	TRBJ2-1	TRBD2	TGCGCCAGCGCCTTAGCGGGGGGAGGTAATGAGCAGTTCTTC	CASALAGGGNEQFF
TRBV19	.	TRBJ1-1	TRBD1	TGTGCCAGTAGTATGCTTCCGGACAGGGTAGGGTTTTTCTTT	CASSMLPDRVGFFF
TRBV7-9	once	TRBJ2-7	.	TGTGCCAGCAGCGCATTACGGGGAGGGACAGACATCTCCTACGAGCAGTACTTC	CASSALRGGTDISYEQYF
TRBV5-3	.	TRBJ1-2	.	TGTGCCAGAAGCTTAGGGACGGCGGCTCGGGACTATGGCTACACCTTC	CARSLGTAARDYGYTF
TRBV19	.	TRBJ2-2	TRBD2	TGTGCCAGTAGTAGGAAGAGGGAGGGTATCACCGGGGAGCTGTTTTTT	CASSRKREGITGELFF
TRBV19	.	TRBJ2-1	TRBD2	TGTGCCAGCATGGGACTAGCCTCAGGAAATGAGCAGTTCTTC	CASMGLASGNEQFF
TRBV30	.	TRBJ2-3	TRBD1	TGTGCCTGGGGCACAGGGGGCCTTCGAGATACGCAGTATTTT	CAWGTGGLRDTQYF
TRBV2	.	TRBJ2-7	.	TGTGCCAGCAGTGAACTAAGGCGGGACTACGAGCAGTACTTC	CASSELRRDYEQYF
TRBV7-8	.	TRBJ2-5	.	TGTGCCAGCAGCTCAGAGGACCTGTACCAAGAGACCCAGTACTTC	CASSSEDLYQETQYF
TRBV7-9	.	TRBJ1-4	.	TGTGCCAGCAGCCCGTCAAGTGAAAAACTGTTTTTT	CASSPSSEKLFF
TRBV9	.	TRBJ2-3	.	TGTGCCAGCAGCGTAGCTGTAGGGGGGCACGCAGATACGCAGTATTTT	CASSVAVGGHADTQYF
TRBV7-2	.	TRBJ2-2	TRBD2	TGTGCCAGCAGCTTAAGTATGCTAGCGGGGATTACCGGGGAGCTGTTTTTT	CASSLSMLAGITGELFF
TRBV6-2/TRBV6-3	.	TRBJ2-2	.	TGTGCCAGCAGTTACGAGGCGGACGCGAACACCGGGGAGCTGTTTTTT	CASSYEADANTGELFF
TRBV19	.	TRBJ2-3	.	TGTGCCAGTAGTAGAGACAGCACAGATACGCAGTATTTT	CASSRDSTDTQYF
TRBV4-1	.	TRBJ2-7	.	TGCGCCAGCAGCCAAGGAACGGTTTCCTACGAGCAGTACTTC	CASSQGTVSYEQYF
TRBV19	.	TRBJ1-5	.	TGTGCCAGTAGTGATAGCAATCAGCCCCAGCATTTT	CASSDSNQPQHF
TRBV11-2	.	TRBJ2-1	.	TGTGCCAGCAGCTTAGTAGGAGATGAGCAGTTCTTC	CASSLVGDEQFF
TRBV11-2	.	TRBJ1-3	.	TGTGCCAGCAGCCAAACGGGCAGCGAGGGAGCGGTCTCTGGAAACACCATATATTTT	CASSQTGSEGAVSGNTIYF
TRBV7-9	.	TRBJ2-1	TRBD1	TGTGCCAGCAGCGCCCGGGACAGGGGGCGAGATGAGCAGTTCTTC	CASSARDRGRDEQFF
TRBV10-3	.	TRBJ2-7	TRBD2	TGTGCCATCAGTGAGATAGGACTAGCTACAGAGCAGTACTTC	CAISEIGLATEQYF
TRBV2	.	TRBJ1-1	.	TGTGCCAGCAGTGAATCGGGTATGAACACTGAAGCTTTCTTT	CASSESGMNTEAFF
TRBV5-1	.	TRBJ2-7	TRBD2	TGCGCCAGCAGCCCCATTAGCGGGGGGGGCTCCTACGAGCAGTACTTC	CASSPISGGGSYEQYF
TRBV6-5	.	TRBJ1-3	TRBD1	TGTGCCAGCAGTTCCGGGACAGAGTTAGGAAACACCATATATTTT	CASSSGTELGNTIYF
TRBV6-6	.	TRBJ2-2	TRBD2	TGTGCCAGCAGTTTGCTAGCGGGGGGATACACCGGGGAGCTGTTTTTT	CASSLLAGGYTGELFF
TRBV5-5	.	TRBJ1-6	.	TGTGCCAGCAGCCAGCTTTTCCAGGGGAGTTCACCCCTCCACTTT	CASSQLFQGSSPLHF
TRBV10-3	.	TRBJ1-1	.	TGTGCCATCAGTGAGTCTAGGAGGAACACTGAAGCTTTCTTT	CAISESRRNTEAFF
TRBV7-2	.	TRBJ1-1	.	TGTGCCAGCAGCCAAGGACCGGAATACACTGAAGCTTTCTTT	CASSQGPEYTEAFF
TRBV18	.	TRBJ2-3	TRBD1	TGTGCCAGCTCCCCGGGACAGGGACTAAGCACAGATACGCAGTATTTT	CASSPGQGLSTDTQYF
TRBV5-7	.	TRBJ2-5	TRBD1	TGTGCCAGCAGCCGACACACGGGACAGGGTAAAGAGACCCAGTACTTC	CASSRHTGQGKETQYF
TRBV28	once	TRBJ2-5	.	TGTGCCAGCAGCCTTAGCTTTGGGGGAGAGACCCAGTACTTC	CASSLSFGGETQYF
TRBV7-9	.	TRBJ2-7	.	TGTGCCAGCAGCTCTACCTACGAGCAGTACTTC	CASSSTYEQYF
TRBV20-1	.	TRBJ2-7	.	TGCAGCATAGCGGATACCTACGAGCAGTACTTC	CSIADTYEQYF